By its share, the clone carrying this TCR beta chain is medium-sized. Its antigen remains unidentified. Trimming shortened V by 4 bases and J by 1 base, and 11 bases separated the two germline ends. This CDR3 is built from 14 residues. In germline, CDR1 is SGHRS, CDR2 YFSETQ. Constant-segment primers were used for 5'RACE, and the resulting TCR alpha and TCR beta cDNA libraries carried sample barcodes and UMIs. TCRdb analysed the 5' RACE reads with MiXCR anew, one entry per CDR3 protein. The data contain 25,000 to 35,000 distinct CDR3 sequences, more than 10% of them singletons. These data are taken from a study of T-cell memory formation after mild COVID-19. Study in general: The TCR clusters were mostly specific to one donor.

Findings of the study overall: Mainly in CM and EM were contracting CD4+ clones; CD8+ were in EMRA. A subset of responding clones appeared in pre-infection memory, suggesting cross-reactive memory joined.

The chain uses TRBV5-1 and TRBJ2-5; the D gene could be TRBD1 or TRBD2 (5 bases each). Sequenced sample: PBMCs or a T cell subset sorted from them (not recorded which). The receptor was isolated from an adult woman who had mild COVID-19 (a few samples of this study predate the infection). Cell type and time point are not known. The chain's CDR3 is CASSPGTVQETQYF. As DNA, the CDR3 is TGCGCCAGCAGCCCCGGGACGGTCCAAGAGACCCAGTACTTC.